Included here is one T cell receptor (beta chain) sequence, with context. Its target antigen remains unknown. No much larger clone exists at a distance of one base, and base qualities are not known. This record comes from a study of blood T cell repertoires in COVID-19 (TCRdb year 2020). Regarding the research as a whole: Samples covering the acute and convalescent phases of COVID-19 were provided by collaborators in the United States, Italy and Spain. The sample metadata nearly always contained a de-identified subject ID, COVID-19 status, age in years and sex. The dataset comprised deeply sampled blood TCRbeta repertoires from subjects exposed to, actively infected with, or recovered from COVID-19. Where HLA class I and class II types were available, the types were taken from metadata supplied by the sample provider, not from assay-based typing. Samples were obtained from the ongoing ImmuneRACE study (first 160 participants) and from about 1,300 subjects provided by 6 global collaborators. The prospective study material was composed of cDNA or gDNA derived from T cells, B-cell-depleted T cells, or PBMCs. The repertoires were made available in a free public database intended to serve as a resource for research on the immune response to SARS-CoV-2.

At the junction V is shortened by 7 bases and J by 2 bases; bases outside the gene matches: 6. Per the germline V gene, MNHEY is the CDR1 and SVGAGI is the CDR2. Spanning cysteine to phenylalanine, the CDR3 consists of 14 amino acids. Only the CDR3 DNA stays, 42 bases, in frame from base 1. Collaborating institutions collected whole blood in K2EDTA tubes following their own protocols. For TCRbeta analysis, collaborator samples were shipped as frozen whole blood, as isolated PBMCs, or as DNA extracted from either sample type. TCRbeta CDR3 regions were amplified from genomic DNA by means of the immunoSEQ Assay, a bias-controlled multiplex PCR. As for the authors' bioinformatics: The number of nucleated cells in each sample was estimated from the amplification of reference gene primers within the assay. To quantify the absolute abundance of each unique TCRbeta CDR3 rearrangement, sequence reads were collapsed and filtered. For each sample, productive Simpson clonality was calculated as the square root of Simpson's diversity index across productive rearrangements. Imported from immuneACCESS, the table was reduced by TCRdb to in-frame sequences with V and J called. These copies leave out some clones; in studies compared against another copy, an unresolved V gene accounts for under half, and the cause of the remainder is not known. V and J calls and clone size are copied from that table; D and trimming were computed from the DNA. The sample contains tens of thousands of clones, less than 85% of them found a single time. The top ten constitute over 15% of the sample.

Results and caveats for the whole study, not just this receptor: The amount of clinical and demographic metadata varied by source and participant and was provided uncurated.

The chain couples TRBV6-5 to TRBJ2-7, with TRBD1 matching 9 junction bases. This sequence originates from an elderly woman with acute or convalescent COVID-19. Sequencing used peripheral blood. The nucleotides are TGTGCCAGCAAACTCGGACAGGGGACCTACGAGCAGTACTTC. This gives the protein CASKLGQGTYEQYF.